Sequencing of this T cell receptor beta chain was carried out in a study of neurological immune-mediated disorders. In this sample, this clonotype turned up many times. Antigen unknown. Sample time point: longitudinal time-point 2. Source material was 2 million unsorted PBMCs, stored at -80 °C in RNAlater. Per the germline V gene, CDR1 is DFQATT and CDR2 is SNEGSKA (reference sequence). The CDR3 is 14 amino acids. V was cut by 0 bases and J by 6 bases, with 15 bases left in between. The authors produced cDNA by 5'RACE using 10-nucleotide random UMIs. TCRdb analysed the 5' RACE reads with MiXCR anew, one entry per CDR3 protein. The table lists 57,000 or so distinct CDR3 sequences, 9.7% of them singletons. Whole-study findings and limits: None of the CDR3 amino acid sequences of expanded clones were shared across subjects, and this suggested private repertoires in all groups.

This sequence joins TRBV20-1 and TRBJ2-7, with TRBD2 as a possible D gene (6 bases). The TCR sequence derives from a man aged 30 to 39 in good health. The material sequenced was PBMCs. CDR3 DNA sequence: TGCAGTGCTAGAGATTTGCGGGATGTCGGCGAGCAGTACTTC. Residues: CSARDLRDVGEQYF.